This TCR beta chain derives from a study of blood T cell repertoires in COVID-19. For the study at large: COVID-19 samples collected from the United States, Italy and Spain covered acute and convalescent phases. PBMCs, B-cell-depleted T cells, or T cells provided the cDNA or gDNA that made up the material.

The CDR3 has 13 amino acids. With 1 base removed from V and 0 bases from J, the gap between germline ends came to 4 bases. Germline V gene lookup returns CDR1 SGHDN and CDR2 FVKESK. Under the authors' procedure: Amplification from reference gene primers served as the basis for estimated nucleated cell counts. Produced via immunoSEQ multiplex PCR; TCRdb's table is partial and in-frame only. V and J calls and clone size are those listed in that table; D and trimming were worked out from the DNA. The sample has 50,000 to 70,000 clones; about 79% are singletons. The sample was peripheral blood. This chain links TRBV14 with TRBJ2-7, with no clear D. The origin of this receptor is a woman aged 55 to 70 with acute or convalescent COVID-19. In DNA form, the CDR3 reads TGTGCCAGCAGCCAAGGTAACTCCTACGAGCAGTACTTC. Translated, it gives CASSQGNSYEQYF.